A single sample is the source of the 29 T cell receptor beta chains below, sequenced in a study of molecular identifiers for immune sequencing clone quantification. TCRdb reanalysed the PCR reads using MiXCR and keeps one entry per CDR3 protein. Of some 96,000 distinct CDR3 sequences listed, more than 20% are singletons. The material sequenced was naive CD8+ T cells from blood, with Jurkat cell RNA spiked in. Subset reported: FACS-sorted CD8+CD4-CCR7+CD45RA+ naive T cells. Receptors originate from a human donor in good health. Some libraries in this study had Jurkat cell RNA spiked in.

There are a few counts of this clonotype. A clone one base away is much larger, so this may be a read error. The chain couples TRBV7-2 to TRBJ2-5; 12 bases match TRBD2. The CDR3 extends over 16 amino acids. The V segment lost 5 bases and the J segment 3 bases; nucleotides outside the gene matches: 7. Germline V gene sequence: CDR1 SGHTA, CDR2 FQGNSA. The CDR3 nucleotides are TGTGCCAGCAGCGTTAGGACTAGCGGGATTAAAGAGACCCAGTACTTC. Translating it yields CASSVRTSGIKETQYF.

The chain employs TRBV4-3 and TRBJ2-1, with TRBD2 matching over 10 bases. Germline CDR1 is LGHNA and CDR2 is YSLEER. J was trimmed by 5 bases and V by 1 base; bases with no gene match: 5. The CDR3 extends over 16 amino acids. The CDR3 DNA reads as TGCGCCAGCAGCCAAGTAGGGCTAGCGGGAGACAATGAGCAGTTCTTC. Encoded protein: CASSQVGLAGDNEQFF.

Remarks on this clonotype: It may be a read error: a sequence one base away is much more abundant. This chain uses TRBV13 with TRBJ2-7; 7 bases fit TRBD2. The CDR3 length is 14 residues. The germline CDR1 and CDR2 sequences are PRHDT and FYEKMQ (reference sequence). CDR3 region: CARSFPDGGGEQYF. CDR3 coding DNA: TGTGCCCGCAGCTTTCCGGATGGGGGGGGTGAGCAGTACTTC.

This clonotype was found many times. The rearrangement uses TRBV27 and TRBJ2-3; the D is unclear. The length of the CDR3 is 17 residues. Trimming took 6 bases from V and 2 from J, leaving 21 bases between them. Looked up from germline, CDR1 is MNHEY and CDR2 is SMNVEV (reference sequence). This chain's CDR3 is CASSLSRLNPNTDTQYF. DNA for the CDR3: TGTGCCAGCAGCTTAAGTCGGCTCAACCCGAACACAGATACGCAGTATTTT.

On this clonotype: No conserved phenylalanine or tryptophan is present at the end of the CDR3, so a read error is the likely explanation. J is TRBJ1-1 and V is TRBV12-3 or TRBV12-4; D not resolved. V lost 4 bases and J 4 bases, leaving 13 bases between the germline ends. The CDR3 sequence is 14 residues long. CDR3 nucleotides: TGTGCCAGCAGTTACAGTCGGATGATCACTGAAGCTTTCTAT. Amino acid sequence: CASSYSRMITEAFY.

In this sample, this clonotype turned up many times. CDR3 region: CASSYLMAPEQFF. CDR3 DNA sequence: TGTGCCAGCAGTTACTTAATGGCGCCCGAGCAGTTCTTC. The chain carries TRBV6-2 or TRBV6-3 and TRBJ2-1, with D unresolved. The V end was cut by 1 base, the J end by 10 bases, with 11 bases between. Germline CDR1 is MNHEY and CDR2 is SVGEGT. This CDR3 has 13 residues.

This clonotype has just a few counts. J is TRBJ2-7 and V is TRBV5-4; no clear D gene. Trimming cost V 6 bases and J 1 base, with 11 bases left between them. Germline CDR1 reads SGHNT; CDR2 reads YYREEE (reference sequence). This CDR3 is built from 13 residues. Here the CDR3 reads CASTSMGSYEQYF. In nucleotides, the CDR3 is TGTGCCAGCACCTCTATGGGGTCCTACGAGCAGTACTTC.

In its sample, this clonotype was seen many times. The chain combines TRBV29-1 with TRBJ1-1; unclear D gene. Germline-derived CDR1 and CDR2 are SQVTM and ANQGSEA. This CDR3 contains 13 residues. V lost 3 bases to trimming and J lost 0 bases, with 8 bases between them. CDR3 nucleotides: TGCAGCGTTGATGATTTTTTGAACACTGAAGCTTTCTTT. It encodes CSVDDFLNTEAFF. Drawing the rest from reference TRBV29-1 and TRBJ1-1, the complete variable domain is SAVISQKPSRDICQRGTSLTIQCQVDSQVTMMFWYRQQPGQSLTLIATANQGSEATYESGFVIDKFPISRPNLTFSTLTVSNMSPEDSSIYLCSVDDFLNTEAFFGQGTRLTVV.

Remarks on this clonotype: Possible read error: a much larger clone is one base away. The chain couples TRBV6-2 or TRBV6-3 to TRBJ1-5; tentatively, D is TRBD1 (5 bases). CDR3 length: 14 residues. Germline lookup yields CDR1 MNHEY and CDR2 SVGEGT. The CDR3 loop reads CASRPGLGNQPRHF. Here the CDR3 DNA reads TGTGCCAGCAGGCCGGGGCTGGGAAATCAGCCCCGGCATTTT.

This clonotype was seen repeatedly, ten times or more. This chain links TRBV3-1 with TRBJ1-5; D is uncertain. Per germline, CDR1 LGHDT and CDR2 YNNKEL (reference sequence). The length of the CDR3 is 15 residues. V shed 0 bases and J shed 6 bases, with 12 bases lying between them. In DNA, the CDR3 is TGTGCCAGCAGCCAAGAAGGCCAGCAAGGTCAGCCCCAGCATTTT. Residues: CASSQEGQQGQPQHF.

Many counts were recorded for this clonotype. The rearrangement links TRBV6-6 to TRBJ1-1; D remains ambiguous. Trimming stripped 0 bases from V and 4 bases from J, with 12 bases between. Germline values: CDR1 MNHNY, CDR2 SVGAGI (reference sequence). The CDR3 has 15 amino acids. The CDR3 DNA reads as TGTGCCAGCAGTTACTCTGTCATCCCAGTCACTGAAGCTTTCTTT. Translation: CASSYSVIPVTEAFF.

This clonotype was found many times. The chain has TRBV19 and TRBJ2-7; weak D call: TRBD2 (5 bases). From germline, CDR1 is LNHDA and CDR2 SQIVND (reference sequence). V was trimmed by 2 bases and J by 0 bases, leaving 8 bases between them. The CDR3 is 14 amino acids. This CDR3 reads CASSIYSDSYEQYF. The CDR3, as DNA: TGTGCCAGTAGTATATATAGCGACTCCTACGAGCAGTACTTC.

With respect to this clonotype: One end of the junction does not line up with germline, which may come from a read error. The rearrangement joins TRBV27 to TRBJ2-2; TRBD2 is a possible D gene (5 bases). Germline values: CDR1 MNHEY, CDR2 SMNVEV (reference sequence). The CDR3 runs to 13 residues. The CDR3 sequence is CAGSFLSTGELLF. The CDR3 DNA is TGTGCCGGCAGTTTCCTAAGCACCGGGGAGCTGTTGTTT.

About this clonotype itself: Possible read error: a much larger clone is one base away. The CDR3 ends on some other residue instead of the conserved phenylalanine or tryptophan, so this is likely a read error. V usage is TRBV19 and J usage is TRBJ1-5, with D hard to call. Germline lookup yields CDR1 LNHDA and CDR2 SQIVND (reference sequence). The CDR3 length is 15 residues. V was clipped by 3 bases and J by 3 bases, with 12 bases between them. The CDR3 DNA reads TGTGCCAGTAGTATTCAAGGGAATACCAATCAGCCCCAGCATTCT. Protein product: CASSIQGNTNQPQHS.

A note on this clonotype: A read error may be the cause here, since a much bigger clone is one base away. The CDR3 DNA is TGTGCCACCAGTGAATCCGGACGGAGGTCGTACCGAGAGACCCAGTACTTC. Translating it yields CATSESGRRSYRETQYF. This chain links TRBV24-1 with TRBJ2-5, with D perhaps TRBD2 (5 bases). Germline CDR1 and CDR2: KGHDR and SFDVKD. CDR3 size: 17 residues. V was shortened by 4 bases and J by 4 bases, with 21 bases between the two germline ends.

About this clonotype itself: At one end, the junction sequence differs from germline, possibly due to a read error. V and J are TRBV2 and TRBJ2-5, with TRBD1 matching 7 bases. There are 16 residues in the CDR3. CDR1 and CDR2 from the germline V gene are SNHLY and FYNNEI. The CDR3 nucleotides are TGTGCCAGCAGTGAAAGACAGGGTATTAGTCAAGAGACCCAGTGCTTC. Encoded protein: CASSERQGISQETQCF.

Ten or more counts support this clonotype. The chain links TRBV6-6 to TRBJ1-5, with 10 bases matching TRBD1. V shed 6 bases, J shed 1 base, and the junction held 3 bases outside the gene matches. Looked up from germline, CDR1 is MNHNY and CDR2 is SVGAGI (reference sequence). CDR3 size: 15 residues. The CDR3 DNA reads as TGTGCCAGCAGCCCGGACAGGGGGAGCAATCAGCCCCAGCATTTT. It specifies CASSPDRGSNQPQHF.

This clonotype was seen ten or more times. CDR3 nucleotide sequence: TGTGCCAGCAGTGAGTACGGGGGCGATTACTCCTACGAGCAGTACTTC. Its translation is CASSEYGGDYSYEQYF. V gene TRBV2 combines with J gene TRBJ2-7; D may match TRBD1 or TRBD2 (6 bases each). This CDR3 has 16 residues. CDR1 is SNHLY, CDR2 FYNNEI, per germline. Trimming removed 3 bases from V and 0 bases from J, with 15 bases in between.

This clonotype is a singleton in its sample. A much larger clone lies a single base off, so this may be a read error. CDR3: CATNRDGSSNQPQHF. CDR3 nucleotides: TGTGCCACCAACAGAGATGGTAGTAGTAATCAGCCCCAGCATTTT. The rearrangement joins TRBV15 to TRBJ1-5; D gene unclear. CDR1 is LNHNV and CDR2 is YYDKDF in the germline V gene (reference sequence). This CDR3 comprises 15 residues.

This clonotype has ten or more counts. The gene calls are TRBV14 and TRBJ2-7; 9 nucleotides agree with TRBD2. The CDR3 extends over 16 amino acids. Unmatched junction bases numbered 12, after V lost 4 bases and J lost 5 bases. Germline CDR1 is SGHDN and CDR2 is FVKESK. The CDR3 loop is CASSPPGGTSSNEQYF. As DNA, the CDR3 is TGTGCCAGCAGCCCTCCCGGAGGGACTAGCTCTAACGAGCAGTACTTC.

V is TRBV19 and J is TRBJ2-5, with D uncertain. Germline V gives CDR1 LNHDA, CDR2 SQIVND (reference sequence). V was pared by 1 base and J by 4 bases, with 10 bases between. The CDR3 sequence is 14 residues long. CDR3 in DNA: TGTGCCAGTAGTATAGGGGCATGGACAGAGACCCAGTACTTC. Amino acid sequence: CASSIGAWTETQYF.

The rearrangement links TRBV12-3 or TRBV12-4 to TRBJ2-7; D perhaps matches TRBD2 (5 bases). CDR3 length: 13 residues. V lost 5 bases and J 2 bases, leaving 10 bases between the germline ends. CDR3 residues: CASSTTNPYEQYV. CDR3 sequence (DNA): TGTGCCAGCAGTACGACTAACCCCTACGAGCAGTACGTC.

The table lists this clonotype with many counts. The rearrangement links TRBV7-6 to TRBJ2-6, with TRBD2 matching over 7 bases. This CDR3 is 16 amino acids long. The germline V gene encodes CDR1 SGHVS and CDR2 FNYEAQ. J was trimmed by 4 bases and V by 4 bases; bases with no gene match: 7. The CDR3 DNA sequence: TGTGCCAGCAGCTCCTGGGAGGGGACGGGGGCCAACGTCCTGACTTTC. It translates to CASSSWEGTGANVLTF.

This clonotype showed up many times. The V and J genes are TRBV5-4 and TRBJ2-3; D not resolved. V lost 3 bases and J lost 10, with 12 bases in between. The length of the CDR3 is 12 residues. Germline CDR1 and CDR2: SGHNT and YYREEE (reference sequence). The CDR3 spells CASSWARQAQYF. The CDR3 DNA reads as TGTGCCAGCAGCTGGGCGAGGCAGGCGCAGTATTTT. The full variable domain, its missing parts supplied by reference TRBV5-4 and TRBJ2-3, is ETGVTQSPTHLIKTRGQQVTLRCSSQSGHNTVSWYQQALGQGPQFIFQYYREEENGRGNFPPRFSGLQFPNYSSELNVNALELDDSALYLCASSWARQAQYFGPGTRLTVL.

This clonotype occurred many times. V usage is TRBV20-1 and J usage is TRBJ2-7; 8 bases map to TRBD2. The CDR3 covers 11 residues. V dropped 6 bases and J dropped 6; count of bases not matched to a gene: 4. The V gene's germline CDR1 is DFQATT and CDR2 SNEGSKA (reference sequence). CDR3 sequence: CSAWTSFEQYF. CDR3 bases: TGCAGTGCCTGGACTAGCTTCGAGCAGTACTTC.

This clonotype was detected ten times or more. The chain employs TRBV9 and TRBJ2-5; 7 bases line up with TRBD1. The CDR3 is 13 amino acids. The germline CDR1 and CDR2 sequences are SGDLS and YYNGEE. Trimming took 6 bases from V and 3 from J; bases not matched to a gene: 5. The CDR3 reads CASTSGTEETQYF. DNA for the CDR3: TGTGCCAGCACTTCCGGGACAGAAGAGACCCAGTACTTC. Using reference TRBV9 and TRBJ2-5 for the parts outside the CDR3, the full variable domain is DSGVTQTPKHLITATGQRVTLRCSPRSGDLSVYWYQQSLDQGLQFLIQYYNGEERAKGNILERFSAQQFPDLHSELNLSSLELGDSALYFCASTSGTEETQYFGPGTRLLVL.

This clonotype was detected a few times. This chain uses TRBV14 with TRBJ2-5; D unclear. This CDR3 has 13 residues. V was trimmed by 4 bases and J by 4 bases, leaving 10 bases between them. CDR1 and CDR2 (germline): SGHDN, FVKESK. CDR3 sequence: CASSPHYIETQYF. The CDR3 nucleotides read TGTGCCAGCAGCCCCCACTACATAGAGACCCAGTACTTC. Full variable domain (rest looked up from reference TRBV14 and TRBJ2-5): EAGVTQFPSHSVIEKGQTVTLRCDPISGHDNLYWYRRVMGKEIKFLLHFVKESKQDESGMPNNRFLAERTGGTYSTLKVQPAELEDSGVYFCASSPHYIETQYFGPGTRLLVL.

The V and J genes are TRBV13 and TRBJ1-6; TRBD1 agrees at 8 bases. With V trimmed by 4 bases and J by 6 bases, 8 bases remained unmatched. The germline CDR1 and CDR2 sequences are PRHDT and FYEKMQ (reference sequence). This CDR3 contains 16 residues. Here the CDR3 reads CASSSGTGLTNSPLHF. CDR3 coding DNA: TGTGCCAGCAGCTCGGGGACAGGCCTGACTAATTCACCCCTCCACTTT. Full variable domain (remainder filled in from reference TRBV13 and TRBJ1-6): AAGVIQSPRHLIKEKRETATLKCYPIPRHDTVYWYQQGPGQDPQFLISFYEKMQSDKGSIPDRFSAQQFSDYHSELNMSSLELGDSALYFCASSSGTGLTNSPLHFGNGTRLTVT.

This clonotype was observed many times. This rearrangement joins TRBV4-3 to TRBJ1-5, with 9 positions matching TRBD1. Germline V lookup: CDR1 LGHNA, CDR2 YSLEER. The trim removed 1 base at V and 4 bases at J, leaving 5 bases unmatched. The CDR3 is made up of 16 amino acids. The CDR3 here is CASSQGIGTGNQPQHF. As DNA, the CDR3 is TGCGCCAGCAGCCAAGGTATAGGGACAGGGAATCAGCCCCAGCATTTT.